These T cell receptor beta chains were read from a single sample in a study of beta chain features in type 1 diabetes. Method: immunoSEQ multiplex PCR; TCRdb's copy keeps in-frame clones and lacks some. The data contain under 250,000 clones, approximately 13% of them singletons. Sequenced: naive CD4+ T cells from blood. The origin of the receptors is a young man with type 1 diabetes. CDR3s include the opening cysteine and the closing phenylalanine or tryptophan. Fields, in order: D gene, clone size, V gene, CDR3 protein. The D gene is left open where the match is weak. Only part of the rows carry a size: once, few, many, or a class if the clone is expanded.

TRBD2,few,TRBV6-5,CASSSGRAEQFF
-,-,TRBV4-1,CASSQGNGNTDVSGQYF
-,-,TRBV5-1,CASSLVGEALVQETQYF
TRBD2,few,TRBV7-9,CASRASGRDNEQFF
-,-,TRBV5-1,CASSLGAGENSPLHF
TRBD1,few,TRBV9,CASSADRGRSDTQYF
-,-,TRBV9,CASSVGLGQAFGNSPLHF
-,-,TRBV2,CASSRQEETQYF
TRBD2,few,TRBV4-1,CASSPLAGGHEQYF
-,few,TRBV6-1,CASGPGVSSYNEQFF
-,-,TRBV6-5,CASSSAAGSQAFF
TRBD2,few,TRBV9,CASSPQLAGGTGELFF
-,few,TRBV25-1,CASSGAGGNQPQHF
TRBD2,-,TRBV11-2,CASSPSGYEQYF
TRBD1,-,TRBV5-1,CASSLLTGKGDEQYF
-,few,TRBV4-2,CASSQDTAAYVEQYF
TRBD1,few,TRBV30,CAWSADGQGNTEAFF
TRBD1,-,TRBV6-5,CASSYGDRGPTDTQYF
TRBD1,-,TRBV5-1,CASSLDGGQGASEAFF
TRBD1,few,TRBV5-1,CASSLGRQGLGAFF
TRBD1,few,TRBV7-9,CASSPQGDKASYEQYF
TRBD1,few,TRBV2,CASSGGDSGYTF
-,-,TRBV5-1,CASSSPPGHLTDTQYF
TRBD1,few,TRBV7-8,CASSSHGGPGQGKGYTF
-,-,TRBV6-5,CASSRGGGQETQYF
-,-,TRBV30,CAWRGSSYTQYF
-,-,TRBV30,CAWSNRIESEQYF
-,-,TRBV5-1,CASSLASSTGELFF
-,few,TRBV5-1,CASSLGSRGSYEQYF
-,-,TRBV4-1,CASSRPPGQSGNTIYF
-,few,TRBV9,CASSVVGGGYTF
-,few,TRBV5-1,CASSLSPNSEAFF
-,-,TRBV27,CASSTGLAGTGELFF
-,few,TRBV5-1,CASSPLSLAGSPYNEQFF
-,few,TRBV7-7,CASSVHGLSTDTQYF
TRBD1,-,TRBV7-2,CASSRTGVNQPQHF
TRBD2,-,TRBV11-2,CASGGSTDTQYF
-,-,TRBV5-1,CASSFGGTEAFF
TRBD1,-,TRBV5-1,CASSPDRGRGNEQFF
-,-,TRBV11-2,CASSLLRVNEQFF
-,few,TRBV6-5,CASSSGGTSTDTQYF
-,few,TRBV7-9,CASSPGVSTDTQYF
-,-,TRBV7-9,CASTTSGSYTDTQYF
TRBD2,-,TRBV27,CASHSGGSSYEQYF
-,once,TRBV15,CATSENRKREETQYF